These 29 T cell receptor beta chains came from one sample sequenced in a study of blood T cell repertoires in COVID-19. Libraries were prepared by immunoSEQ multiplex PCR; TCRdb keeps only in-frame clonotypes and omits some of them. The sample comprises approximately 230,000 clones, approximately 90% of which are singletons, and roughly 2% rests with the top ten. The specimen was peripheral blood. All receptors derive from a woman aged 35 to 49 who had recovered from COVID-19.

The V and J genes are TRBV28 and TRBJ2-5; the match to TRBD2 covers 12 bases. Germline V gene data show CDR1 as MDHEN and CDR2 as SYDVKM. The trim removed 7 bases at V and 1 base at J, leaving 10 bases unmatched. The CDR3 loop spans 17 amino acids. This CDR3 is CASTPGLAGESQETQYF. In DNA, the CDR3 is TGTGCCAGCACCCCGGGACTAGCGGGCGAAAGCCAAGAGACCCAGTACTTC.

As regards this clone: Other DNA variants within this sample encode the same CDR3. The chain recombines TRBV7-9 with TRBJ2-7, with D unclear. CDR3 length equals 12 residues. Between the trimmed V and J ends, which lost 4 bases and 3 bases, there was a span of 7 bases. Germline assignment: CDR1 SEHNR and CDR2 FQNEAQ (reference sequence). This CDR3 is CASSSGRYEQYF. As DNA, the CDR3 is TGTGCCAGCAGCTCAGGCCGCTACGAGCAGTACTTC.

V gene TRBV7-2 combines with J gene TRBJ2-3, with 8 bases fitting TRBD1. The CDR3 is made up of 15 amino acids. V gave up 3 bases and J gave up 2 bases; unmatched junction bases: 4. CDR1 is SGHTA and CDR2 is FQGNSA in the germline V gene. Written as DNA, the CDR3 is TGTGCCAGCAGCTTTACGGACAGGGCCACAGATACGCAGTATTTT. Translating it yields CASSFTDRATDTQYF.

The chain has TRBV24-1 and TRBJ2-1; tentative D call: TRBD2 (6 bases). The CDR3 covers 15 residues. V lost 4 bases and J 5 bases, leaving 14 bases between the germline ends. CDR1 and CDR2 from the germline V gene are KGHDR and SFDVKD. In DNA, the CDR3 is TGTGCCACCAGTGACGGGCAGGGAGGCCACAATGAGCAGTTCTTC. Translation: CATSDGQGGHNEQFF.

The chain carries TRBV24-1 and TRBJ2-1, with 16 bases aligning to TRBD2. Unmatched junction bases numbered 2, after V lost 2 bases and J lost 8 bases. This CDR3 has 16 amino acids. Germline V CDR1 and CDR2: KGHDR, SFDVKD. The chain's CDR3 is CATSDYGTSGRDEQFF. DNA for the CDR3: TGTGCCACCAGTGATTACGGGACTAGCGGGAGGGATGAGCAGTTCTTC.

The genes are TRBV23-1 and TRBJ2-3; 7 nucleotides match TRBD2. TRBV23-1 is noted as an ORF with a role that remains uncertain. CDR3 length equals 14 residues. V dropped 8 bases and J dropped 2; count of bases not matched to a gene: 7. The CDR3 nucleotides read TGCGCCAGCTCCCAAACTAGCGTCACAGATACGCAGTATTTT. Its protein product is CASSQTSVTDTQYF.

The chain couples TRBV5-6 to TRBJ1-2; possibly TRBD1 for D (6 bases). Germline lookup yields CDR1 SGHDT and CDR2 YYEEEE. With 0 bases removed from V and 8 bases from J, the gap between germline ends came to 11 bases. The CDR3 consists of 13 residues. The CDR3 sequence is CASSLAGAEGYTF. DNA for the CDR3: TGTGCCAGCAGCTTGGCAGGGGCAGAAGGCTACACCTTC.

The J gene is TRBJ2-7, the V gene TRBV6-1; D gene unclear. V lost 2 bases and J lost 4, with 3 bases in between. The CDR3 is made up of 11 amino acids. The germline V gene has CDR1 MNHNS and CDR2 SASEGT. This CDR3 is CASSELYEQYF. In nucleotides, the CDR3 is TGTGCCAGCAGTGAACTATACGAGCAGTACTTC.

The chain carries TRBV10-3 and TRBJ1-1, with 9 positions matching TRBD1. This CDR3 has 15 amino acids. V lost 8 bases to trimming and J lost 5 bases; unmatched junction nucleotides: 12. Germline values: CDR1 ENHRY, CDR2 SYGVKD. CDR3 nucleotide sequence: TGTGCCATCGGGGACAGGGAAGCGATGGGGACTGAAGCTTTCTTT. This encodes CAIGDREAMGTEAFF.

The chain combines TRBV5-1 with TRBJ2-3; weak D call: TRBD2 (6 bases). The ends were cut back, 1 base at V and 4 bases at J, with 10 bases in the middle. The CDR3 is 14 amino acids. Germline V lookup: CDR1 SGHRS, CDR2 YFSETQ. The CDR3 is CASSLSGVPDTQYF. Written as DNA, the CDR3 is TGCGCCAGCAGCTTGTCGGGAGTACCAGATACGCAGTATTTT.

In DNA, the CDR3 is TGCGCCAGCAGCCGCCGGATGGGACAGGGGGCAAACGAGCAGTACTTC. Encoded protein: CASSRRMGQGANEQYF. The chain combines TRBV4-1 with TRBJ2-7, with 12 bases identical to TRBD1. In germline, CDR1 is MGHRA, CDR2 YSYEKL. Losses at the gene ends were 4 bases for V and 5 bases for J; bases not matched to a gene: 9. The CDR3 runs 16 residues.

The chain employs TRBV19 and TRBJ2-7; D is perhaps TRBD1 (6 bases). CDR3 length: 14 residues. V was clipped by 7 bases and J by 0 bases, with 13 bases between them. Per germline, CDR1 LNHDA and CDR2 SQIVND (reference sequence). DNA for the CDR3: TGTGCCAGTAAGGACAGTGGGAGCTCCTACGAGCAGTACTTC. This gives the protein CASKDSGSSYEQYF.

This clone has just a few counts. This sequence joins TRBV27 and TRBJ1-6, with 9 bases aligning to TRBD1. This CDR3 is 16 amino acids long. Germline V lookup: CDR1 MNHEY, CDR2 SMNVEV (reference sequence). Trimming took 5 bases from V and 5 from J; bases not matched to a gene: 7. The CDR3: CASSPWTGVDNSPLHF. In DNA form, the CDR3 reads TGTGCCAGCAGTCCGTGGACAGGGGTCGATAATTCACCCCTCCACTTT.

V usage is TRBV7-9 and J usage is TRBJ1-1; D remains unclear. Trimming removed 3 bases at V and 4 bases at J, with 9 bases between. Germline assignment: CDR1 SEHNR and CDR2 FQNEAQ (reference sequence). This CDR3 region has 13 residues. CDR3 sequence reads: CASSFPLVTEAFF. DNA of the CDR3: TGTGCCAGCAGCTTCCCCCTTGTCACTGAAGCTTTCTTT.

The CDR3 DNA sequence: TGCGCCAGCAGCCAAGAGGCAAGGAGCTATGGCTACACCTTC. Translating it yields CASSQEARSYGYTF. The rearrangement joins TRBV4-1 to TRBJ1-2, with unresolved D. This CDR3 region has 14 residues. Germline V gene data show CDR1 as MGHRA and CDR2 as YSYEKL. The V end lost 0 bases, the J end lost 4 bases, and 9 bases lay between the germline ends.

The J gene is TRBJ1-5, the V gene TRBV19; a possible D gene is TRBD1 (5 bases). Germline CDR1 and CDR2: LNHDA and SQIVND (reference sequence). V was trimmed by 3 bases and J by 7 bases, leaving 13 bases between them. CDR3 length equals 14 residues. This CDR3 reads CASSMTRVDQPQHF. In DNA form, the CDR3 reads TGTGCCAGTAGTATGACCAGGGTTGACCAGCCCCAGCATTTT.

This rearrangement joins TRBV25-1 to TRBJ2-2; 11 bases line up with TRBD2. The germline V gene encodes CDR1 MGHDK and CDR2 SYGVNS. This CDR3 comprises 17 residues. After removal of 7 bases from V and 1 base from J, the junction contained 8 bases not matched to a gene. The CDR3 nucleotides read TGTGCCAGCATGGGGGCTAGCGGGAGGATGAACACCGGGGAGCTGTTTTTT. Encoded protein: CASMGASGRMNTGELFF. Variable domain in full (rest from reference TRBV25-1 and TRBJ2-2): EADIYQTPRYLVIGTGKKITLECSQTMGHDKMYWYQQDPGMELHLIHYSYGVNSTEKGDLSSESTVSRIRTEHFPLTLESARPSHTSQYLCASMGASGRMNTGELFFGEGSRLTVL.

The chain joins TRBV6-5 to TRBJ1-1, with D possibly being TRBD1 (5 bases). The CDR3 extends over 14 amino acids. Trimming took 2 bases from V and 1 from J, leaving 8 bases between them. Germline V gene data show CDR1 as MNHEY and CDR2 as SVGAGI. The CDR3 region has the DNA TGTGCCAGCAGTTACAGGGGAAGGAACACTGAAGCTTTCTTT. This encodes CASSYRGRNTEAFF.

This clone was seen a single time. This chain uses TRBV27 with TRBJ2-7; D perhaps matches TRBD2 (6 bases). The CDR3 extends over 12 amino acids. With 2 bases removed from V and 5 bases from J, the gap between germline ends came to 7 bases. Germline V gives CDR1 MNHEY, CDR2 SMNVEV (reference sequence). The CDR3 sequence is CASSLGGDEQYF. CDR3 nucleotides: TGTGCCAGCAGTTTAGGAGGGGACGAGCAGTACTTC.

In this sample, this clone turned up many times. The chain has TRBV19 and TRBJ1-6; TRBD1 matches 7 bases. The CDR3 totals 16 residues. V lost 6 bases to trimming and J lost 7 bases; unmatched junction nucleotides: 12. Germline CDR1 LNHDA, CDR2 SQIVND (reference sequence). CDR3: CASSKTQGQKNSPLHF. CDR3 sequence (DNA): TGTGCCAGTAGCAAGACCCAGGGACAGAAGAATTCACCCCTCCACTTT.

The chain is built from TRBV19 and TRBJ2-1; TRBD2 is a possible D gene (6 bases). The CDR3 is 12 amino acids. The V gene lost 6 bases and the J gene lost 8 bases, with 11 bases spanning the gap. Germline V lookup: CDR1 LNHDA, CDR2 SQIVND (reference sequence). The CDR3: CASSRLVYEQFF. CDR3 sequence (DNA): TGTGCCAGTAGCAGACTAGTGTATGAGCAGTTCTTC.

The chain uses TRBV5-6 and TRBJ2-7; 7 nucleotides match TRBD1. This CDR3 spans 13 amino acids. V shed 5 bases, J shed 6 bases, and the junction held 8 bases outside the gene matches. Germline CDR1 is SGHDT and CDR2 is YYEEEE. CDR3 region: CASSSPRGSEQYF. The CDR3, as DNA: TGTGCCAGCAGTTCGCCCAGGGGGAGCGAGCAGTACTTC.

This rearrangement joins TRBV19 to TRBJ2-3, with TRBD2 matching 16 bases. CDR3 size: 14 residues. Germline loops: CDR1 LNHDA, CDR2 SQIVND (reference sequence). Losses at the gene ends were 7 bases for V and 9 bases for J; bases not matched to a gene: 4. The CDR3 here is CASIGTSGGGTQYF. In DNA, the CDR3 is TGTGCCAGTATAGGGACTAGCGGGGGGGGGACGCAGTATTTT. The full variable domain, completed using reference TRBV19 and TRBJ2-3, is DGGITQSPKYLFRKEGQNVTLSCEQNLNHDAMYWYRQDPGQGLRLIYYSQIVNDFQKGDIAEGYSVSREKKESFPLTVTSAQKNPTAFYLCASIGTSGGGTQYFGPGTRLTVL.

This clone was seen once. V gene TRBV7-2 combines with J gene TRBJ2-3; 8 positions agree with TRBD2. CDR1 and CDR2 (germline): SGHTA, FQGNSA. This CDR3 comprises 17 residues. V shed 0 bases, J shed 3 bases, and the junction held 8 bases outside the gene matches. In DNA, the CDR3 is TGTGCCAGCAGCTTAGCCGGACGGGGGGGCCGGACAGATACGCAGTATTTT. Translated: CASSLAGRGGRTDTQYF.

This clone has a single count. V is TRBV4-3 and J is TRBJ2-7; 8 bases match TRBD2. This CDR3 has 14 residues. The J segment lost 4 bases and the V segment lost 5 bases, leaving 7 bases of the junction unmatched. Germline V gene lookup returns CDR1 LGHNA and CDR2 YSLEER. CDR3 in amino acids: CASSEREYMYEQYF. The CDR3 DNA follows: TGCGCCAGCAGCGAGCGGGAGTATATGTACGAGCAGTACTTC.

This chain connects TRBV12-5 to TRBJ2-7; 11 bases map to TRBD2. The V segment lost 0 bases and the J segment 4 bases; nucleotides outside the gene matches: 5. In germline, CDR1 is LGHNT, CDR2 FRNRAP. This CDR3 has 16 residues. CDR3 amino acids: CASGLVRSSGRYEQYF. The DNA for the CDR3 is TGTGCTAGTGGTTTGGTACGGTCTAGCGGGAGGTACGAGCAGTACTTC.

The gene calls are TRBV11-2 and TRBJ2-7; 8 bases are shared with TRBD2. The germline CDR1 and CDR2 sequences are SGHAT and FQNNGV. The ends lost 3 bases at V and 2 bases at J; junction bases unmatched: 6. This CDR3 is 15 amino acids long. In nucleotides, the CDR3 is TGTGCCAGCAGCTTTCCTAGCGGGTGGACCTACGAGCAGTACTTC. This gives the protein CASSFPSGWTYEQYF.

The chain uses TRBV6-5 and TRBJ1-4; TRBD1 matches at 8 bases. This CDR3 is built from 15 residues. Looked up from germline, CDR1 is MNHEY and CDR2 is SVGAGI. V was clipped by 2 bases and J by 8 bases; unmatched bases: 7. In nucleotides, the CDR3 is TGTGCCAGCAGTTACGTCCGTCAGGGGGCGGAAAAACTGTTTTTT. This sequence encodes CASSYVRQGAEKLFF.

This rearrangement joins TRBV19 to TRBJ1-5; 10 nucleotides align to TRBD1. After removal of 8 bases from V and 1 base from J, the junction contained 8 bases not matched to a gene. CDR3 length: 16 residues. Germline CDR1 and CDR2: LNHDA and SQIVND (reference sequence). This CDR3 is CASSETGGHSNQPQHF. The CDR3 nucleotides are TGTGCCAGTTCGGAGACAGGGGGCCACAGCAATCAGCCCCAGCATTTT.